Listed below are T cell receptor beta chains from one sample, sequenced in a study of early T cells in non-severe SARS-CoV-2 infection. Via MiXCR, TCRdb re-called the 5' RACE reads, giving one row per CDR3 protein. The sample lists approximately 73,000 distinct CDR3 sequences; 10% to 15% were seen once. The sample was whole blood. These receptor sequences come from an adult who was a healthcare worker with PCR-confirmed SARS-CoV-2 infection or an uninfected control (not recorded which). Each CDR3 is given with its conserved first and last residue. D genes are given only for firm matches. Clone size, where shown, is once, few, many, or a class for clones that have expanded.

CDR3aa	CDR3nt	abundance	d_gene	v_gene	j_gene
CASSEYRAGRSPLHF	TGTGCCAGCAGTGAATACAGGGCCGGCCGGTCACCCCTCCACTTT	few	.	TRBV6-1	TRBJ1-6
CASSPTGPASYEQYF	TGTGCCAGCAGCCCGACGGGACCGGCCTCCTACGAGCAGTACTTC	few	.	TRBV7-8	TRBJ2-7
CASSFFPSPLHF	TGTGCCAGCAGTTTTTTCCCCTCACCCCTCCACTTT	.	.	TRBV12-3/TRBV12-4	TRBJ1-6
CASIGASSSYEQYF	TGTGCCTCCATCGGGGCTTCCAGCTCCTACGAGCAGTACTTC	many	.	TRBV6-2/TRBV6-3	TRBJ2-7
CATSTDNNEQFF	TGTGCCACCAGTACCGATAACAATGAGCAGTTCTTC	many	.	TRBV24-1	TRBJ2-1
CASRLPGLESPPARF	TGTGCCAGCAGATTACCGGGACTGGAGAGCCCGCCAGCCAGATTC	many	.	TRBV10-3	TRBJ2-1
CSVTGGSYGYTF	TGCAGCGTTACAGGGGGATCCTATGGCTACACCTTC	.	TRBD1	TRBV29-1	TRBJ1-2
CASSLTKVSSYNEQFF	TGTGCCAGCAGCCTCACTAAGGTCTCCTCCTACAATGAGCAGTTCTTC	once	.	TRBV3-1	TRBJ2-1
CASSLVPETEAFF	TGTGCCAGCAGCCTAGTCCCAGAAACTGAAGCTTTCTTT	.	.	TRBV7-9	TRBJ1-1
CGVERGNTGELFF	TGCGGCGTTGAAAGGGGGAACACCGGGGAGCTGTTTTTT	few	.	TRBV29-1	TRBJ2-2
CSVVQSGPDTQYF	TGCAGCGTTGTGCAGTCTGGTCCAGATACGCAGTATTTT	.	.	TRBV29-1	TRBJ2-3
CASSPPTHLYNEQFF	TGTGCCAGCTCACCACCGACCCATTTATACAATGAGCAGTTCTTC	many	.	TRBV18	TRBJ2-1
CASSSRYTDRDYNEQFF	TGTGCCAGCAGTTCGAGGTACACAGACCGCGATTACAATGAGCAGTTCTTC	.	.	TRBV28	TRBJ2-1
CASSAQGGGYTF	TGTGCCAGCAGTGCCCAGGGAGGAGGCTACACCTTC	many	.	TRBV28	TRBJ1-2
CASSQEGAYQNNYGYTF	TGCGCCAGCAGCCAAGAGGGAGCATATCAAAATAACTATGGCTACACCTTC	.	.	TRBV4-3	TRBJ1-2
CASHLGQGTINEQFF	TGTGCCAGCCACCTGGGACAGGGTACTATCAATGAGCAGTTCTTC	.	TRBD1	TRBV6-2/TRBV6-3	TRBJ2-1
CASSEIPGQNLNSPLHF	TGTGCCAGCAGCGAGATTCCGGGACAGAATCTTAATTCACCCCTCCACTTT	few	TRBD1	TRBV3-1	TRBJ1-6
CASSIDLGREQFF	TGTGCCAGTAGTATAGATCTAGGACGTGAGCAGTTCTTC	few	.	TRBV19	TRBJ2-1
CASSPKQGFYEQYF	TGTGCCAGCTCACCGAAACAGGGCTTCTACGAGCAGTACTTC	.	.	TRBV18	TRBJ2-7
CASSLPTSGRAISYNEQFF	TGTGCCAGCAGTTTACCCACTAGCGGGAGGGCCATTAGTTACAATGAGCAGTTCTTC	many	TRBD2	TRBV27	TRBJ2-1
CSAGTGSSDEQYF	TGCAGCGCCGGGACAGGTTCTTCGGACGAGCAGTACTTC	many	TRBD1	TRBV20-1	TRBJ2-7
CASSYGQFGGYTF	TGTGCCAGCAGTTACGGGCAATTTGGTGGCTACACCTTC	many	.	TRBV6-6	TRBJ1-2
CASSLDTYYNSPLHF	TGTGCCAGCAGCCTCGACACCTACTATAATTCACCCCTCCACTTT	many	.	TRBV7-9	TRBJ1-6
CASSLQGALDYGYTF	TGTGCCAGCAGTCTACAGGGGGCGCTGGACTATGGCTACACCTTC	few	TRBD1	TRBV2	TRBJ1-2
CASSLGRVTEAFF	TGTGCCAGCAGTCTAGGGCGGGTGACTGAAGCTTTCTTT	many	.	TRBV14	TRBJ1-1
CASSFRSPTNSPLHF	TGTGCCAGCAGTTTCCGCAGCCCCACGAATTCACCCCTCCACTTT	few	.	TRBV27	TRBJ1-6
CASSPGLTNTEAFF	TGTGCCAGCAGCCCGGGACTGACGAACACTGAAGCTTTCTTT	few	.	TRBV13	TRBJ1-1
CASSLSGQGVAETQYF	TGTGCCAGCAGTTTATCTGGACAGGGGGTCGCGGAGACCCAGTACTTC	few	TRBD1	TRBV28	TRBJ2-5
CASSLVIAGETQYF	TGTGCCAGCAGCTTAGTGATTGCGGGGGAGACCCAGTACTTC	many	.	TRBV7-9	TRBJ2-5
CSTSGGGLLIEQFF	TGCAGCACCAGTGGGGGGGGTTTGTTGATTGAGCAGTTCTTC	many	TRBD2	TRBV29-1	TRBJ2-1
CASRALGSYQPQHF	TGTGCCAGCCGGGCATTAGGGTCATATCAGCCCCAGCATTTT	many	.	TRBV27	TRBJ1-5
CASSEDREGTDTQYF	TGTGCCAGCAGCGAAGACAGGGAGGGCACAGATACGCAGTATTTT	many	.	TRBV21-1	TRBJ2-3
CASSSPAGAGELFF	TGTGCCAGCAGCAGCCCAGCGGGAGCTGGGGAGCTGTTTTTT	many	TRBD2	TRBV7-6	TRBJ2-2
CSAKGTSASTDTQYF	TGCAGCGCCAAAGGGACTAGCGCGAGCACAGATACGCAGTATTTT	many	TRBD2	TRBV29-1	TRBJ2-3
CASSLSETQYF	TGTGCCAGCAGTTTATCGGAGACCCAGTACTTC	many	.	TRBV25-1	TRBJ2-5
CASSLDRAYFSYGYTF	TGTGCCAGCAGCTTGGACAGGGCTTACTTTAGCTATGGCTACACCTTC	.	TRBD1	TRBV28	TRBJ1-2
CASSSPGQGARYF	TGTGCCAGCAGCTCACCGGGACAGGGGGCTAGGTACTTC	many	TRBD1	TRBV7-2	TRBJ2-7
CASSLDLSGGYEQYF	TGTGCCAGCAGCTTGGACCTATCGGGGGGCTACGAGCAGTACTTC	.	TRBD2	TRBV5-4	TRBJ2-7
CAISSGGSGEKLFF	TGTGCCATCAGCTCCGGGGGTTCCGGGGAAAAACTGTTTTTT	many	.	TRBV10-3	TRBJ1-4
CASMGGANTEAFF	TGTGCCAGCATGGGGGGGGCGAACACTGAAGCTTTCTTT	few	.	TRBV6-5	TRBJ1-1
CASSPRRDRVTGELFF	TGCGCCAGCAGCCCCCGTCGGGACCGGGTAACCGGGGAGCTGTTTTTT	many	.	TRBV4-3	TRBJ2-2